The rows below give T cell receptor beta chains drawn from one sample of a study of a mutant IDH1 vaccine in newly diagnosed glioma. What these receptors recognize is not known. The method was immunoSEQ multiplex PCR; TCRdb's version includes in-frame clones alone and lacks a portion of them. The sample yields roughly 50,000 clones, 81% seen once. The sequences come from PBMCs, collected from a glioma patient whose treatment included an IDH1 peptide vaccine. These receptors were obtained from a man aged 25-40 years with glioma. The CDR3 runs from the conserved cysteine through the conserved F or W. The order of the fields is clone size, V gene, J gene, D gene, CDR3 protein, CDR3 DNA. D genes are given only for firm matches. The size field is filled for only some rows; it gives once, few, many or a size class.

-	TRBV25-1	TRBJ1-1	-	CASSERQVSNTEAFF	TGTGCCAGCAGTGAGCGACAGGTCTCGAACACTGAAGCTTTCTTT
few	TRBV11-3	TRBJ2-1	TRBD1	CASSIDRGSYNEQFF	TGTGCCAGCAGCATTGACAGGGGCTCCTACAATGAGCAGTTCTTC
-	TRBV18	TRBJ2-5	TRBD1	CASSPQGAGLRETQYF	TGTGCCAGCTCACCACAGGGGGCTGGTTTGAGAGAGACCCAGTACTTC
-	TRBV6-5	TRBJ1-1	TRBD1	CASTRQGGTEAFF	TGTGCCAGCACTAGACAGGGCGGCACTGAAGCTTTCTTT
-	TRBV11-2	TRBJ2-7	-	CASSEYAGFPYEQYF	TGTGCCAGCAGCGAGTACGCAGGGTTCCCTTACGAGCAGTACTTC
-	TRBV11-2	TRBJ2-1	TRBD2	CASSSGTSGVSYNEQFF	TGTGCCAGCAGCTCCGGGACTAGCGGGGTCTCCTACAATGAGCAGTTCTTC
once	TRBV5-4	TRBJ1-1	-	CASSLIGGTEAFF	TGTGCCAGCAGCTTGATAGGGGGCACTGAAGCTTTCTTT
-	TRBV5-1	TRBJ1-2	-	CASSIIQGVGYGYTF	TGCGCCAGCAGCATAATACAGGGTGTGGGCTATGGCTACACCTTC
few	TRBV7-9	TRBJ1-1	TRBD1	CASSRQGVGTEAFF	TGTGCCAGCAGCCGACAGGGCGTGGGCACTGAAGCTTTCTTT
-	TRBV5-4	TRBJ2-7	-	CASSLAPHYEQYF	TGTGCCAGCAGCTTGGCCCCCCACTACGAGCAGTACTTC
-	TRBV18	TRBJ2-7	TRBD2	CASSFPGLGSYEQYF	TGTGCCAGCTCATTCCCGGGACTAGGTTCCTACGAGCAGTACTTC